This T cell receptor (beta chain) was captured in a study of T-cell memory formation after mild COVID-19. Overall study context: The two donors had largely donor-specific TCR clusters.

MiXCR, run by TCRdb on the 5' RACE reads, gives a single entry per CDR3 protein. The table includes hundreds of thousands of distinct CDR3 sequences, about a sixth detected once. Germline CDR1 SGHTA, CDR2 FQGNSA. V lost 2 bases and J lost 9, with 7 bases in between. There are 11 residues in the CDR3. V usage is TRBV7-2 and J usage is TRBJ2-5, with D uncertain. This clonotype was sampled from an adult woman who had mild COVID-19 (a few samples of this study predate the infection). Cell type and time point are not known. The specimen was PBMCs or a T cell subset sorted from them (not recorded which). CDR3 amino acids: CASSLKSPQYF. Here the CDR3 DNA reads TGTGCCAGCAGCTTAAAATCGCCCCAGTACTTC.